The 14 T cell receptor beta chains below were found in one sample sequenced in a study of CD8 T cells in ankylosing spondylitis. Overall study findings and caveats: Ankylosing spondylitis blood appeared to carry a characteristic TCR beta motif of roughly eight highly homologous variants.

MiXCR, run by TCRdb on the 5' RACE reads, gives a single entry per CDR3 protein. The sample lists some 700,000 distinct CDR3 sequences, roughly 20% occurring once. For these receptors, no antigen is known. Material for sequencing was blood, either unsorted or a sorted T cell fraction (not recorded which). The receptors were sampled from a male donor with ankylosing spondylitis.

A few counts support this clonotype. V usage is TRBV12-3 or TRBV12-4 and J usage is TRBJ2-1; the D gene is possibly TRBD2 (5 bases). V was cut by 7 bases and J by 2 bases, with 12 bases left in between. This CDR3 region has 14 residues. DNA for the CDR3: TGTGCCAGCACCGCGAGCGGAACCTACAATGAGCAGTTCTTC. Translated: CASTASGTYNEQFF.

In this sample, this clonotype turned up a few times. The chain has TRBV20-1 and TRBJ2-1, with TRBD2 matching over 14 bases. Germline CDR1 is DFQATT and CDR2 is SNEGSKA (reference sequence). This CDR3 spans 16 amino acids. Trimming removed 2 bases from V and 2 bases from J; junction bases left unmatched: 2. The DNA of the CDR3 is TGCAGTGCTAGATCGACTAGCGGGAGGGCCTACAATGAGCAGTTCTTC. It is translated as CSARSTSGRAYNEQFF.

This chain joins TRBV27 and TRBJ2-5; D may correspond to TRBD1 or TRBD2 (5 bases each). CDR3 length: 15 residues. Germline lookup yields CDR1 MNHEY and CDR2 SMNVEV (reference sequence). V was trimmed by 3 bases and J by 7 bases, leaving 18 bases between them. CDR3: CASSFAGAPIGTQYF. CDR3 nucleotide sequence: TGTGCCAGCAGTTTTGCCGGGGCCCCGATCGGGACCCAGTACTTC.

This clonotype was picked up a small number of times. The V call is TRBV7-3, the J call TRBJ2-1; 8 bases are a match to TRBD2. J gave up 7 bases and V 2 bases, and 1 base lay outside the gene matches. CDR1 and CDR2 (germline): SGHTA, FQGTGA. CDR3 length equals 13 residues. The CDR3 protein is CASSLREGNEQFF. Written as DNA, the CDR3 is TGTGCCAGCAGCTTACGGGAGGGAAATGAGCAGTTCTTC.

This chain uses TRBV12-3 or TRBV12-4 with TRBJ2-1; possible D gene TRBD1, 5 bases. The CDR3 covers 13 residues. Trimming removed 2 bases at V and 4 bases at J, with 6 bases between. This CDR3 is CASSLKGYNEQFF. DNA of the CDR3: TGTGCCAGCAGTTTAAAGGGGTACAATGAGCAGTTCTTC.

V and J are TRBV12-3 or TRBV12-4 and TRBJ2-7; D call uncertain. V lost 5 bases and J 3 bases, leaving 14 bases between the germline ends. This CDR3 comprises 14 residues. The CDR3 region has the DNA TGTGCCAGCAGTCTCCGATGGAACTTCTACGAGCAGTACTTC. Its protein is CASSLRWNFYEQYF.

The V gene is TRBV24-1, the J gene TRBJ2-1; 8 bases map to TRBD2. Germline values: CDR1 KGHDR, CDR2 SFDVKD. There are 15 residues in the CDR3. The junction had 6 bases not matched to a gene; V was cut back by 4 bases and J by 5 bases. The CDR3 DNA is TGTGCCACCAGTGACTCCCGGACTAGCCACAATGAGCAGTTCTTC. Protein sequence: CATSDSRTSHNEQFF.

The J gene is TRBJ2-1, the V gene TRBV29-1; D uncertain. The CDR3 runs 13 residues. V was trimmed by 0 bases and J by 11 bases, leaving 14 bases between them. The germline gives CDR1 SQVTM, CDR2 ANQGSEA. CDR3 sequence reads: CSVEEGKLSQQFF. CDR3 coding DNA: TGCAGCGTTGAAGAGGGAAAACTGTCCCAGCAGTTCTTC.

In its sample, this clonotype was seen once. This chain connects TRBV15 to TRBJ2-7; TRBD2 agrees at 8 bases. Trimming removed 0 bases from V and 2 bases from J; junction bases left unmatched: 0. CDR1 and CDR2 from the germline V gene are LNHNV and YYDKDF (reference sequence). CDR3 length: 14 residues. The DNA of the CDR3 is TGTGCCACCAGCAGAGAAGCGGGAGCCTACGAGCAGTACTTC. It translates to CATSREAGAYEQYF.

V usage is TRBV4-2 and J usage is TRBJ1-1; D possibly corresponds to TRBD1 (6 bases). CDR3 length: 16 amino acids. Germline lookup yields CDR1 LGHNA and CDR2 YNFKEQ. The germline V and J ends were trimmed by 1 base and 4 bases, with 16 bases remaining between them. Here the CDR3 DNA reads TGTGCCAGCAGCCAAGGCTTACAGGGTACGGGCACTGAAGCTTTCTTT. This encodes CASSQGLQGTGTEAFF.

This clonotype was seen more than once but under ten times. The CDR3 nucleotides read TGTGCCAGCAGCTTAGCCCGGACAGGGGCTGAAGCTTTCTTT. It codes for CASSLARTGAEAFF. The V and J genes are TRBV7-9 and TRBJ1-1, with 9 positions matching TRBD1. This CDR3 contains 14 residues. Germline values: CDR1 SEHNR, CDR2 FQNEAQ (reference sequence). Losses at the gene ends were 0 bases for V and 6 bases for J; bases not matched to a gene: 2.

The V gene is TRBV2, the J gene TRBJ2-7, with TRBD1 as a possible D gene (5 bases). The CDR3 length is 14 residues. From germline, CDR1 is SNHLY and CDR2 FYNNEI. V was cut by 4 bases and J by 3 bases, with 13 bases left in between. CDR3 sequence (DNA): TGTGCCAGCAGTGTATCCGCAGGGTACTACGAGCAGTACTTC. It codes for CASSVSAGYYEQYF.

Comments on this clonotype: The junction departs from the called germline gene at one end, perhaps through a read error. This rearrangement joins TRBV12-3 or TRBV12-4 to TRBJ2-3, with D perhaps TRBD2 (6 bases). CDR3 size: 18 residues. The DNA of the CDR3 is TGTACCAGCAGTTTGGCTAGGGTTGGGCAACGCGGGGCAGATACGCAGTATTTT. This translates into CTSSLARVGQRGADTQYF.

This chain links TRBV6-1 with TRBJ1-1; tentative D call: TRBD1 (5 bases). In germline, CDR1 is MNHNS, CDR2 SASEGT. The ends were cut back, 3 bases at V and 3 bases at J, with 20 bases in the middle. CDR3 length: 17 residues. The CDR3 nucleotides read TGTGCCAGCAGTGATTTTCGGGGGGTTCCTTATGACACTGAAGCTTTCTTT. It yields the protein CASSDFRGVPYDTEAFF.